This TCR beta chain was identified during a study of early T cells in non-severe SARS-CoV-2 infection. Across the study: Sequencing was performed on bulk RNA from unsorted whole blood, leaving chains unpaired. Study-wide findings and caveats: VDJdb-based annotation leaned toward anti-spike CD8 responses and missed private and CD4 specificities.

This clonotype was observed once. Its target is not known. Trimming took 6 bases from V and 9 from J; bases not matched to a gene: 7. The CDR3 is 15 amino acids. Individual cDNA molecules received unique molecular identifiers. One entry per CDR3 protein, called by TCRdb with MiXCR from the 5' RACE reads. Of 80,000 or so distinct CDR3 sequences in the sample, 11% to 15% were seen once. This sequence was found in an adult who was a healthcare worker with PCR-confirmed SARS-CoV-2 infection or an uninfected control (not recorded which). Sequencing was performed on whole blood. The V and J genes are TRBV12-3 or TRBV12-4 and TRBJ2-1; 14 positions agree with TRBD2. The CDR3 nucleotides are TGTGCCAGCAGGATCGGACTAGCGGGAGGCAGTGAGCAGTTCTTC. It yields the protein CASRIGLAGGSEQFF.